This TCR beta chain derives from a study of regulatory T cells in long-lasting Graves disease. Background on the study: By definition, persistent Graves' disease involved antithyroid drugs for over 5 years alongside positive TSH receptor antibodies. Study-wide results and caveats: Study of thyroid tissue was not done, with only peripheral blood studied. It is possible that accuracy was reduced by the small size of the sample. Favoring TRBV28, TRBJ1-2 and TRBJ2-5 was a feature seen in persistent disease.

Arm-PCR of CDR3 regions and iRepertoire HTBI primers were used to build TCR beta libraries. A single record per CDR3 protein comes from TCRdb applying MiXCR to the multiplex PCR reads. The table shows around 400,000 distinct CDR3 sequences, with around a quarter occurring only once. This clonotype was seen a single time. The antigen is undetermined. The CDR3 length is 10 residues. Deletions cut 3 bases from V and 8 bases from J, with 5 bases between. Germline V lookup: CDR1 DFQATT, CDR2 SNEGSKA (reference sequence). The time point denotes: persistent/refractory GD, antithyroid drugs over 5 years with positive TRAb. TCR sequences were obtained from RNA taken from PBMCs.

The V call is TRBV20-1, the J call TRBJ2-1; D is unresolved. This sequence was found in a female donor with Graves disease. The material sequenced was peripheral blood mononuclear cells (PBMCs), taken when the disease was refractory, from a patient treated with antithyroid drugs. This chain's CDR3 is CSASRHEQFF. The CDR3 region has the DNA TGCAGTGCTAGTAGGCATGAGCAGTTCTTC.